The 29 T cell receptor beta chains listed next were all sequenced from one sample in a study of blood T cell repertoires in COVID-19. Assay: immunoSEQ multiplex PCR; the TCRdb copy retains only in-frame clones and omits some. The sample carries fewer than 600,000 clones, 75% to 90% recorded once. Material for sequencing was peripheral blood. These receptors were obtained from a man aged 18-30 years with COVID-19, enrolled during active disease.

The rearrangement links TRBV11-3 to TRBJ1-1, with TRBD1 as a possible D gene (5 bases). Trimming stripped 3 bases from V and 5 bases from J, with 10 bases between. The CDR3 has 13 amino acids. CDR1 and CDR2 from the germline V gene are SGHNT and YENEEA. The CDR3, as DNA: TGTGCCAGCAGCTTCGGGGGTTTGACTGAAGCTTTCTTT. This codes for CASSFGGLTEAFF.

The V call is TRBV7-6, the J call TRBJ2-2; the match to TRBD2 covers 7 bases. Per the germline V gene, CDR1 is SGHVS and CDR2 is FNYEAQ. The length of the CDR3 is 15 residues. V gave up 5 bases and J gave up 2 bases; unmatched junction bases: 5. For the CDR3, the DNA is TGTGCCAGCAGCGGGGGGGGACTAAACACCGGGGAGCTGTTTTTT. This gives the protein CASSGGGLNTGELFF. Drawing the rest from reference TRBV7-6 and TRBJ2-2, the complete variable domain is GAGVSQSPRYKVTKRGQDVALRCDPISGHVSLYWYRQALGQGPEFLTYFNYEAQQDKSGLPNDRFSAERPEGSISTLTIQRTEQRDSAMYRCASSGGGLNTGELFFGEGSRLTVL.

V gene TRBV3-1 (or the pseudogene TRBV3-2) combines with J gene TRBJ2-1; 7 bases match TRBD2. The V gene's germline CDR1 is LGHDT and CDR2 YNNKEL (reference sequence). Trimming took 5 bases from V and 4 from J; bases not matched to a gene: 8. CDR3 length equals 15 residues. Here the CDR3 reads CASSVLAAGYNEQFF. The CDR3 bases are TGTGCCAGCAGCGTCCTAGCGGCCGGGTACAATGAGCAGTTCTTC.

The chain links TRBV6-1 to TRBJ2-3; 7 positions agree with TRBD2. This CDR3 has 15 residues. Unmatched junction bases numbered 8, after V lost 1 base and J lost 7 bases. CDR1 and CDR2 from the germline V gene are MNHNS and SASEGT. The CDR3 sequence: CASSEVASGSHTQYF. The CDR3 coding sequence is TGTGCCAGCAGTGAAGTGGCTAGCGGCTCACATACGCAGTATTTT.

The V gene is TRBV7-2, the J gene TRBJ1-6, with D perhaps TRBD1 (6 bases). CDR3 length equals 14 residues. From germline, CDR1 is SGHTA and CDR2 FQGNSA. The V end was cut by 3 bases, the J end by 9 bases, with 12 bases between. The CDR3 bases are TGTGCCAGCAGCTTTAACAGGGATGGTTCACCCCTCCACTTT. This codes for CASSFNRDGSPLHF.

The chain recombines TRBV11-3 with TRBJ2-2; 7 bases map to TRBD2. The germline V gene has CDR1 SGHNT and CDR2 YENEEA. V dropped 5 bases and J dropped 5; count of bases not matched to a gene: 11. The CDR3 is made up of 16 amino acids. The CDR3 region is CASSPPSRGGTGELFF. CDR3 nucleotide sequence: TGTGCCAGCAGCCCTCCCAGCCGGGGAGGGACCGGGGAGCTGTTTTTT.

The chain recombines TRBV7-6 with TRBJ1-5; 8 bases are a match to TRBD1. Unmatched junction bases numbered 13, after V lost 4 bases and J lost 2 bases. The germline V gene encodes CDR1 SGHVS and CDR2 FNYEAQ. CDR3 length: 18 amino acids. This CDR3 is CASSSFIPGQGGNQPQHF. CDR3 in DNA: TGTGCCAGCAGCTCATTTATCCCAGGACAGGGAGGCAATCAGCCCCAGCATTTT.

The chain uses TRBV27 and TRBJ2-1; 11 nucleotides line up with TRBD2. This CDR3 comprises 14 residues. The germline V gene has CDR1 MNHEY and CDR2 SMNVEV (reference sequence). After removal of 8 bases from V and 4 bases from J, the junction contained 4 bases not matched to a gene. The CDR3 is CASRLAGGYNEQFF. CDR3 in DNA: TGTGCCAGCCGCCTAGCGGGAGGATACAATGAGCAGTTCTTC.

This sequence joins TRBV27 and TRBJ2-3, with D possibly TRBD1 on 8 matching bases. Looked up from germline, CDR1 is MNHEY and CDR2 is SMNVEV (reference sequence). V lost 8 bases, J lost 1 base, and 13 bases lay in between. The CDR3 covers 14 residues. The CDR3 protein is CASGTGGGTDTQYF. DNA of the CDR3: TGTGCCAGCGGAACAGGGGGGGGCACAGATACGCAGTATTTT.

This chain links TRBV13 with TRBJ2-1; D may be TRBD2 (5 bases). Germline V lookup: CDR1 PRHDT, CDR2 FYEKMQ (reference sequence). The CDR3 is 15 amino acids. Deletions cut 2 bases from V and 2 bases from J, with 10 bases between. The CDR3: CASSLPRAAYNEQFF. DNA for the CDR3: TGTGCCAGCAGCTTACCGAGGGCTGCCTACAATGAGCAGTTCTTC. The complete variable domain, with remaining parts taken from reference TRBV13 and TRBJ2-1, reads AAGVIQSPRHLIKEKRETATLKCYPIPRHDTVYWYQQGPGQDPQFLISFYEKMQSDKGSIPDRFSAQQFSDYHSELNMSSLELGDSALYFCASSLPRAAYNEQFFGPGTRLTVL.

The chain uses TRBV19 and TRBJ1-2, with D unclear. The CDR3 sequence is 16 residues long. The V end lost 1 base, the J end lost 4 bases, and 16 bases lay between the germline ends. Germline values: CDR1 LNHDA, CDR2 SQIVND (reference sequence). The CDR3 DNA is TGTGCCAGTAGTATAGTAGGCACGGGGATAGGCTATGGCTACACCTTC. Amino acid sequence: CASSIVGTGIGYGYTF.

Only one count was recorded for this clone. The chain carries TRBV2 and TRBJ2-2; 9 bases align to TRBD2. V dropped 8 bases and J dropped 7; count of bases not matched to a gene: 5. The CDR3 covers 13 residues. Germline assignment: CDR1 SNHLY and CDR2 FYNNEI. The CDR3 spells CASLAGGVGELFF. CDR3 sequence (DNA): TGTGCCAGCTTGGCGGGAGGGGTCGGGGAGCTGTTTTTT.

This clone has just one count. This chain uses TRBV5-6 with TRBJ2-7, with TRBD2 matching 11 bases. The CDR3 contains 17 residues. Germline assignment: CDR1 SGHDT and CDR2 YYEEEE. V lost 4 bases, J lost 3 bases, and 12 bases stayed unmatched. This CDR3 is CASSVTWGLADHYEQYF. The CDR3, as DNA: TGTGCCAGCAGCGTCACCTGGGGACTAGCGGACCACTACGAGCAGTACTTC.

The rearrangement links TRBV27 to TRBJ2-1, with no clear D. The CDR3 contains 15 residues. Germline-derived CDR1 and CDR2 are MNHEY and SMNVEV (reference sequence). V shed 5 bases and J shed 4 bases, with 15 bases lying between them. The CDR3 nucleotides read TGTGCCAGCAGTCCCCTGGGCAGGTCGTACAATGAGCAGTTCTTC. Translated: CASSPLGRSYNEQFF.

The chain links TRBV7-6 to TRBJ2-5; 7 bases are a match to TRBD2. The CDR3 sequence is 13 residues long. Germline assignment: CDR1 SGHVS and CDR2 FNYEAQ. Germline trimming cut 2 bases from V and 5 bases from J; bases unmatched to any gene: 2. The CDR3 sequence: CASSLRAGETQYF. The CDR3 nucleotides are TGTGCCAGCAGCTTAAGAGCGGGGGAGACCCAGTACTTC.

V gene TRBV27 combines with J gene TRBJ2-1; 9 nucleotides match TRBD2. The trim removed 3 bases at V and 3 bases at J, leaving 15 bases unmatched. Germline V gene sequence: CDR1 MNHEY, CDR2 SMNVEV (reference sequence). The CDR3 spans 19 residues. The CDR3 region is CASSLVGAGAGGLYNEQFF. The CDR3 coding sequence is TGTGCCAGCAGTTTGGTGGGGGCGGGGGCGGGAGGGCTCTACAATGAGCAGTTCTTC.

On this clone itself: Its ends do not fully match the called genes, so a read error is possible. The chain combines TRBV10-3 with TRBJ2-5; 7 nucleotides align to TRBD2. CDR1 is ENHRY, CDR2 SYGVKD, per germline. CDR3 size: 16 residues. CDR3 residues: CAISESGGSSGETRYF. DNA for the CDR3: TGTGCCATCAGTGAGTCTGGCGGGAGTTCGGGAGAGACCCGGTACTTC.

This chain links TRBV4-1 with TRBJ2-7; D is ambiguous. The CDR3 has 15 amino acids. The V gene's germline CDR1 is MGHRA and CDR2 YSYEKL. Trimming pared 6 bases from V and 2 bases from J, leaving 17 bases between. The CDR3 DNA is TGCGCCAGCAGTCCTTCACAGTCTCACCCCTACGAGCAGTACTTC. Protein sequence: CASSPSQSHPYEQYF.

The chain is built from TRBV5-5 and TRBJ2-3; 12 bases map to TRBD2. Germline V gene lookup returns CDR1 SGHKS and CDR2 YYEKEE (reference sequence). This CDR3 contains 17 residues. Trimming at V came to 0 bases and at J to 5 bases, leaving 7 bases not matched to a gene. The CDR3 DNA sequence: TGTGCCAGCAGCTTGGCGAGGACTAGCGGGATGGGAGATACGCAGTATTTT. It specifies CASSLARTSGMGDTQYF. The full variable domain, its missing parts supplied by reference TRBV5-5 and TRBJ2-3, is DAGVTQSPTHLIKTRGQQVTLRCSPISGHKSVSWYQQVLGQGPQFIFQYYEKEERGRGNFPDRFSARQFPNYSSELNVNALLLGDSALYLCASSLARTSGMGDTQYFGPGTRLTVL.

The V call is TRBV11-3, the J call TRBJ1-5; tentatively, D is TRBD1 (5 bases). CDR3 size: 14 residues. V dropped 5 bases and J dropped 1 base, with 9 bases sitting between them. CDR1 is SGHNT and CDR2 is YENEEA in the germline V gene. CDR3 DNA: TGTGCCAGCAGCCCAGGGTGGAGCAATCAGCCCCAGCATTTT. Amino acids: CASSPGWSNQPQHF.

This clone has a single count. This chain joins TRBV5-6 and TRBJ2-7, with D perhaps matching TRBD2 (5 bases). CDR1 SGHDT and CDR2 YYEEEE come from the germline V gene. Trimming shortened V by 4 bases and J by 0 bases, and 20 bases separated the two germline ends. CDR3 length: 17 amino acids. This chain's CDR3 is CASSPPGGGFSSYEQYF. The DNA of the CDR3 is TGTGCCAGCAGCCCCCCCGGAGGTGGGTTTTCCTCCTACGAGCAGTACTTC. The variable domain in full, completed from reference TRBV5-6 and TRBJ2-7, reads DAGVTQSPTHLIKTRGQQVTLRCSPKSGHDTVSWYQQALGQGPQFIFQYYEEEERQRGNFPDRFSGHQFPNYSSELNVNALLLGDSALYLCASSPPGGGFSSYEQYFGPGTRLTVT.

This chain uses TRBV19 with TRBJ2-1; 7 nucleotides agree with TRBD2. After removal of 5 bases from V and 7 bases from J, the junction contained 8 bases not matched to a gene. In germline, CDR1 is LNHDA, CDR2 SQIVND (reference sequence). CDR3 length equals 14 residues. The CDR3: CASSYRGGVNEQFF. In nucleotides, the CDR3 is TGTGCCAGTAGTTATAGGGGAGGGGTAAATGAGCAGTTCTTC.

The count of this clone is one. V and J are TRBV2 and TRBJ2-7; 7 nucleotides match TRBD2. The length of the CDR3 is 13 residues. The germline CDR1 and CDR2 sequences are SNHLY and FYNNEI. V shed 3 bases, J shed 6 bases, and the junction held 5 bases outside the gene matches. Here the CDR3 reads CASSDASGLEQYF. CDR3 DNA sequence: TGTGCCAGCAGTGACGCTAGCGGCCTCGAGCAGTACTTC. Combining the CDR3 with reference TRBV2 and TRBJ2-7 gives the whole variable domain EPEVTQTPSHQVTQMGQEVILRCVPISNHLYFYWYRQILGQKVEFLVSFYNNEISEKSEIFDDQFSVERPDGSNFTLKIRSTKLEDSAMYFCASSDASGLEQYFGPGTRLTVT.

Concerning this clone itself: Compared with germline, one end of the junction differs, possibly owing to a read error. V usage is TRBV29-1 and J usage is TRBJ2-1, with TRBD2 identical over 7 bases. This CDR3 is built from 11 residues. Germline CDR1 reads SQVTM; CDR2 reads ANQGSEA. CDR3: CSVSLAGAGIF. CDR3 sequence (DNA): TGCAGCGTCTCGCTAGCAGGAGCGGGGATCTTC.

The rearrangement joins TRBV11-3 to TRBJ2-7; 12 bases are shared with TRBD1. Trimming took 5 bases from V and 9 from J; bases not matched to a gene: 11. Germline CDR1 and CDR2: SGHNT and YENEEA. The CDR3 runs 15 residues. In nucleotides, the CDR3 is TGTGCCAGCAGCCGGAACCGGGACAGGGGGCGTGCGCAGTACTTC. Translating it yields CASSRNRDRGRAQYF.

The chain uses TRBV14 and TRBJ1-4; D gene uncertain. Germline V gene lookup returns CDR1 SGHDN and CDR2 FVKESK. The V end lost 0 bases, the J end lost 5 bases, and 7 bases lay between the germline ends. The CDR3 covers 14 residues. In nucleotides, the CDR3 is TGTGCCAGCAGCCAAGACAGTTCCAATGAAAAACTGTTTTTT. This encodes CASSQDSSNEKLFF. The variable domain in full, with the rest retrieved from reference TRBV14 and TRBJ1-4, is EAGVTQFPSHSVIEKGQTVTLRCDPISGHDNLYWYRRVMGKEIKFLLHFVKESKQDESGMPNNRFLAERTGGTYSTLKVQPAELEDSGVYFCASSQDSSNEKLFFGSGTQLSVL.

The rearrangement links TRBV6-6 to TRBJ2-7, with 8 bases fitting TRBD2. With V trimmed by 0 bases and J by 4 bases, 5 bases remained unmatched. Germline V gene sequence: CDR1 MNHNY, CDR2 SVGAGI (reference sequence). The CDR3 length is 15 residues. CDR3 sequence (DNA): TGTGCCAGCAGTTACTCCAGCGGGAGTAATTACGAGCAGTACTTC. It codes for CASSYSSGSNYEQYF.

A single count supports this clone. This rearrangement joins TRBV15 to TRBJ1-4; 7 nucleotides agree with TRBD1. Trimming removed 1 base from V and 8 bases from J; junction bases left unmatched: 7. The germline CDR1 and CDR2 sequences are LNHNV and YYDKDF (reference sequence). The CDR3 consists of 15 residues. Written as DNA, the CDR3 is TGTGCCACCAGCAGAGGGGGGGACAGTAAAGAAAAACTGTTTTTT. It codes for CATSRGGDSKEKLFF. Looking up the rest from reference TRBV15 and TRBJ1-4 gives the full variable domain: DAMVIQNPRYQVTQFGKPVTLSCSQTLNHNVMYWYQQKSSQAPKLLFHYYDKDFNNEADTPDNFQSRRPNTSFCFLDIRSPGLGDTAMYLCATSRGGDSKEKLFFGSGTQLSVL.

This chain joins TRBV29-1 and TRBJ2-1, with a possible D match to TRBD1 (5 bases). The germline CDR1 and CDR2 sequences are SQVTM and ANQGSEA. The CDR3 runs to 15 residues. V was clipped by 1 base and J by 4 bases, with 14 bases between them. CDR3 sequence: CSVEGGYGGYNEQFF. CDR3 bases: TGCAGCGTTGAAGGGGGCTACGGCGGATACAATGAGCAGTTCTTC.